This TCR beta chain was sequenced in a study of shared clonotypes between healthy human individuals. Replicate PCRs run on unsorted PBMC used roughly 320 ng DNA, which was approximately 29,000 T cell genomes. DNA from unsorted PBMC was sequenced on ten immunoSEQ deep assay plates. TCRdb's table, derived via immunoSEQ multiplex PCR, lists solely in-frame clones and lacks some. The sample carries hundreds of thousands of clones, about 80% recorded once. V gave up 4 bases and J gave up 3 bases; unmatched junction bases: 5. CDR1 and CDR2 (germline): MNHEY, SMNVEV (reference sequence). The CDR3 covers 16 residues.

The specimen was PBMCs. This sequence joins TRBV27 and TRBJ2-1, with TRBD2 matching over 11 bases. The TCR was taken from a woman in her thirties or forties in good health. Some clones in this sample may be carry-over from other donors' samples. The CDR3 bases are TGTGCCAGCAGTTCAGGGACTAGCGGTCACTACAATGAGCAGTTCTTC. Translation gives CASSSGTSGHYNEQFF.